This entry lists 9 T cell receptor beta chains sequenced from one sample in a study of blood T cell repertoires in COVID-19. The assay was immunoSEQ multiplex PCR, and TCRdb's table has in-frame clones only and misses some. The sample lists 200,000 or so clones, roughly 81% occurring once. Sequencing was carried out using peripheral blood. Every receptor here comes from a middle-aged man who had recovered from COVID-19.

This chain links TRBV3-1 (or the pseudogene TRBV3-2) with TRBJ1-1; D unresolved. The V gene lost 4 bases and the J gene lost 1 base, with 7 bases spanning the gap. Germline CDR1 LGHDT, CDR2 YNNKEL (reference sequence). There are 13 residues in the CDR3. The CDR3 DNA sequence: TGTGCCAGCAGCCCCGGGTCGAACACTGAAGCTTTCTTT. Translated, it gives CASSPGSNTEAFF.

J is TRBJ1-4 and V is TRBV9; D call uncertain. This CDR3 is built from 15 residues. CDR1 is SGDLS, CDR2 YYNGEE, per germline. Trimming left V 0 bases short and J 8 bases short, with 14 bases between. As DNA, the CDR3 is TGTGCCAGCAGCGTAGATGCGGGGTTAGACGAAAAACTGTTTTTT. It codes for CASSVDAGLDEKLFF. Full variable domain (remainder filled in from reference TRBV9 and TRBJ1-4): DSGVTQTPKHLITATGQRVTLRCSPRSGDLSVYWYQQSLDQGLQFLIQYYNGEERAKGNILERFSAQQFPDLHSELNLSSLELGDSALYFCASSVDAGLDEKLFFGSGTQLSVL.

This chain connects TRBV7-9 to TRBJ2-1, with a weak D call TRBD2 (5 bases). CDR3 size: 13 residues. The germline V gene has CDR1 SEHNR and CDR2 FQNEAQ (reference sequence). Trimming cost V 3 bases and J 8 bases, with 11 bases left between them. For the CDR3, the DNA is TGTGCCAGCAGCTTCTTTGGGAGCGATGAGCAGTTCTTC. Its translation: CASSFFGSDEQFF.

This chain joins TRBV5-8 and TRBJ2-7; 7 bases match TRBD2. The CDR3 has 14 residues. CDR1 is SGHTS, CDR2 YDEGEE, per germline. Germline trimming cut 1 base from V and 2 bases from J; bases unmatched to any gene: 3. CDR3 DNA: TGTGCCAGCAGCTTGTTGAGCGGGACCTACGAGCAGTACTTC. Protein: CASSLLSGTYEQYF.

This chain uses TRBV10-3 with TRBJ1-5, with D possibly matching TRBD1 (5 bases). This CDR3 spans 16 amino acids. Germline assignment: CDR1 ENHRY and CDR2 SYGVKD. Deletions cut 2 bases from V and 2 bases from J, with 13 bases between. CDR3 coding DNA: TGTGCCATCAGTGAGAAAGGGGCGGGGGGCAATCAGCCCCAGCATTTT. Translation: CAISEKGAGGNQPQHF.

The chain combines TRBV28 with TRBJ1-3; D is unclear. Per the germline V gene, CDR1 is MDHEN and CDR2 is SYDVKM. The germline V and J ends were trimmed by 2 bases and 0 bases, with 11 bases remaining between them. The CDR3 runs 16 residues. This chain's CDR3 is CASSLISPNSGNTIYF. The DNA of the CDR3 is TGTGCCAGCAGTTTAATTTCTCCTAACTCTGGAAACACCATATATTTT.

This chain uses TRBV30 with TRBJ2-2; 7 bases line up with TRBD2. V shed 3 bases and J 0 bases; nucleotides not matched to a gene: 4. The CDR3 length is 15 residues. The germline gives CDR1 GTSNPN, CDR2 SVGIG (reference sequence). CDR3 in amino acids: CAWRISGSNTGELFF. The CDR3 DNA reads TGTGCCTGGAGAATTAGCGGGTCGAACACCGGGGAGCTGTTTTTT.

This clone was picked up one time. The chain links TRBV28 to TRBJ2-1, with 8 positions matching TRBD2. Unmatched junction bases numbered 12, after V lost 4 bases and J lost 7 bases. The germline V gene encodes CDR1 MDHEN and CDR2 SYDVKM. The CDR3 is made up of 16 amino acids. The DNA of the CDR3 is TGTGCCAGCAGTTCACCACAAGCGGGAGCAAGGAATGAGCAGTTCTTC. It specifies CASSSPQAGARNEQFF. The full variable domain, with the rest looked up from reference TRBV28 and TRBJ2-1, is DVKVTQSSRYLVKRTGEKVFLECVQDMDHENMFWYRQDPGLGLRLIYFSYDVKMKEKGDIPEGYSVSREKKERFSLILESASTNQTSMYLCASSSPQAGARNEQFFGPGTRLTVL.

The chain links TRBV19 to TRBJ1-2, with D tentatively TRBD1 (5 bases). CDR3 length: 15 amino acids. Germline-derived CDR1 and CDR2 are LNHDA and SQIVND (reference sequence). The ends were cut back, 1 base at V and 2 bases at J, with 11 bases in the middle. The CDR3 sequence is CASSIGQTRNYGYTF. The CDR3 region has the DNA TGTGCCAGTAGTATAGGACAGACCAGAAACTATGGCTACACCTTC.